Each of the 18 T cell receptor beta chains below was sequenced from the same sample in a study of blood T cell repertoires in COVID-19. Assay used: immunoSEQ multiplex PCR; TCRdb lists only in-frame clones, some missing. The data hold tens of thousands of clones, with around nine tenths observed a single time. Sequencing was performed on peripheral blood. The receptors come from a woman in her sixties or seventies with COVID-19, enrolled during active disease.

This clone turned up a few times. The J gene is TRBJ2-7, the V gene TRBV27, with 9 nucleotides matching TRBD1. After removal of 2 bases from V and 8 bases from J, the junction contained 7 bases not matched to a gene. The CDR3 runs 14 residues. Germline V lookup: CDR1 MNHEY, CDR2 SMNVEV (reference sequence). CDR3 loop: CASSLGQGTLKQYF. The DNA for the CDR3 is TGTGCCAGCAGTTTAGGACAGGGGACCTTGAAGCAGTACTTC.

The chain joins TRBV28 to TRBJ1-2; 8 bases align to TRBD1. The CDR3 spans 14 residues. From germline, CDR1 is MDHEN and CDR2 SYDVKM. With 4 bases clipped from V and 13 bases from J, the junction kept 14 bases outside the gene matches. The CDR3 protein is CASSWGTGGRGATF. CDR3 nucleotide sequence: TGTGCCAGCAGTTGGGGAACAGGGGGAAGAGGTGCCACCTTC.

The V and J genes are TRBV28 and TRBJ1-2, with 10 positions matching TRBD1. The germline V gene has CDR1 MDHEN and CDR2 SYDVKM. Germline trimming cut 6 bases from V and 8 bases from J; bases unmatched to any gene: 9. The CDR3 covers 14 residues. The CDR3 nucleotides read TGTGCCAGCAGCGAGGGACAGGGGACTCGCGGCTACACCTTC. Translated, it gives CASSEGQGTRGYTF.

The genes are TRBV5-1 and TRBJ2-1; TRBD2 agrees at 12 bases. Germline V gene data show CDR1 as SGHRS and CDR2 as YFSETQ. CDR3 length: 15 residues. The V and J ends lost 0 bases and 7 bases, in that order; junction bases with no gene match: 2. The CDR3 region is CASSLGLAGGNEQFF. CDR3 sequence (DNA): TGCGCCAGCAGCTTGGGGCTAGCGGGAGGGAATGAGCAGTTCTTC. Drawing the rest from reference TRBV5-1 and TRBJ2-1, the complete variable domain is KAGVTQTPRYLIKTRGQQVTLSCSPISGHRSVSWYQQTPGQGLQFLFEYFSETQRNKGNFPGRFSGRQFSNSRSEMNVSTLELGDSALYLCASSLGLAGGNEQFFGPGTRLTVL.

The chain employs TRBV7-9 and TRBJ1-4, with 7 nucleotides matching TRBD1. Trimming cost V 5 bases and J 5 bases; bases outside gene matches: 11. This CDR3 region has 16 residues. CDR1 and CDR2 (germline): SEHNR, FQNEAQ (reference sequence). The CDR3 sequence: CASSQTSGQINEKLFF. DNA for the CDR3: TGTGCCAGCAGCCAAACATCGGGACAGATAAATGAAAAACTGTTTTTT.

The gene calls are TRBV5-4 and TRBJ2-2; a weak D match, TRBD2 (6 bases). V shed 4 bases and J shed 2 bases, with 18 bases lying between them. The germline gives CDR1 SGHNT, CDR2 YYREEE (reference sequence). The CDR3 runs 17 residues. The CDR3 protein is CASSGDPGLSNTGELFF. The CDR3 DNA follows: TGTGCCAGCAGCGGCGATCCGGGACTCTCAAACACCGGGGAGCTGTTTTTT. The variable domain in full, completed from reference TRBV5-4 and TRBJ2-2, reads ETGVTQSPTHLIKTRGQQVTLRCSSQSGHNTVSWYQQALGQGPQFIFQYYREEENGRGNFPPRFSGLQFPNYSSELNVNALELDDSALYLCASSGDPGLSNTGELFFGEGSRLTVL.

The genes are TRBV14 and TRBJ1-2; the D gene is possibly TRBD1 (5 bases). V was clipped by 3 bases and J by 10 bases, with 12 bases between them. This CDR3 has 12 residues. Germline CDR1 SGHDN, CDR2 FVKESK. DNA for the CDR3: TGTGCCAGCAGCCACGGCAGGGTTAACTACACCTTC. Amino acids: CASSHGRVNYTF.

J is TRBJ2-5 and V is TRBV19; D remains unclear. Germline V gene data show CDR1 as LNHDA and CDR2 as SQIVND (reference sequence). The CDR3 is 14 residues long. V lost 3 bases and J lost 2, with 10 bases in between. The CDR3 DNA follows: TGTGCCAGTAGTATTGGTCACCAGCAAGAGACCCAGTACTTC. Translated, it gives CASSIGHQQETQYF.

The chain couples TRBV4-2 to TRBJ2-7; 7 bases line up with TRBD1. Germline-derived CDR1 and CDR2 are LGHNA and YNFKEQ. The J segment lost 4 bases and the V segment lost 1 base, leaving 4 bases of the junction unmatched. The CDR3 runs 14 residues. The CDR3, as DNA: TGTGCCAGCAGCCAAGCGAGGGGGCAATACGAGCAGTACTTC. This gives the protein CASSQARGQYEQYF.

The chain is built from TRBV19 and TRBJ1-1; 7 bases are shared with TRBD1. The CDR3 spans 15 residues. Germline V gives CDR1 LNHDA, CDR2 SQIVND (reference sequence). V lost 4 bases to trimming and J lost 5 bases; unmatched junction nucleotides: 10. CDR3 bases: TGTGCCAGTAGTACTACGACAGGGAGTACAACTGAAGCTTTCTTT. The encoded protein is CASSTTTGSTTEAFF.

CDR3 residues: CASSLGAAGELFF. Here the CDR3 DNA reads TGCGCCAGCAGCTTGGGGGCAGCCGGGGAGCTGTTTTTT. The chain has TRBV5-1 and TRBJ2-2; D gene ambiguous. CDR3 length: 13 residues. V lost 0 bases and J 6 bases, leaving 6 bases between the germline ends. The germline V gene encodes CDR1 SGHRS and CDR2 YFSETQ.

The rearrangement joins TRBV3-1 (or the pseudogene TRBV3-2) to TRBJ2-1; tentative D call: TRBD2 (5 bases). The V gene lost 1 base and the J gene lost 7 bases, with 11 bases spanning the gap. CDR1 and CDR2 from the germline V gene are LGHDT and YNNKEL (reference sequence). This CDR3 has 14 residues. This CDR3 is CASSQARALNEQFF. The CDR3 DNA reads as TGTGCCAGCAGCCAAGCGAGGGCTTTGAATGAGCAGTTCTTC.

The chain employs TRBV4-2 and TRBJ1-2; 9 nucleotides agree with TRBD1. The germline CDR1 and CDR2 sequences are LGHNA and YNFKEQ. After removal of 0 bases from V and 8 bases from J, the junction contained 13 bases not matched to a gene. There are 17 residues in the CDR3. The CDR3 sequence: CASSQDLGQGYGLGYTF. Written as DNA, the CDR3 is TGTGCCAGCAGCCAAGATTTAGGACAGGGGTATGGGCTCGGCTACACCTTC.

The chain combines TRBV6-1 with TRBJ1-1; D gene uncertain. The CDR3 loop spans 15 amino acids. Germline V gene sequence: CDR1 MNHNS, CDR2 SASEGT. V was shortened by 2 bases and J by 3 bases, with 13 bases between the two germline ends. Written as DNA, the CDR3 is TGTGCCAGCAGTGAATCGGCGGGGATGGACACTGAAGCTTTCTTT. Translation gives CASSESAGMDTEAFF.

The chain uses TRBV9 and TRBJ2-3, with 9 bases identical to TRBD2. The CDR3 is 20 residues long. Unmatched junction bases numbered 23, after V lost 4 bases and J lost 5 bases. Germline V gene data show CDR1 as SGDLS and CDR2 as YYNGEE. DNA for the CDR3: TGTGCCAGCAGCCCCCGAGGGGGAGTTCTGGCGGGAGGGCACAAAGATACGCAGTATTTT. It encodes CASSPRGGVLAGGHKDTQYF. Together with reference TRBV9 and TRBJ2-3, the CDR3 gives the full variable domain: DSGVTQTPKHLITATGQRVTLRCSPRSGDLSVYWYQQSLDQGLQFLIQYYNGEERAKGNILERFSAQQFPDLHSELNLSSLELGDSALYFCASSPRGGVLAGGHKDTQYFGPGTRLTVL.

The chain combines TRBV19 with TRBJ2-6, with 12 bases aligning to TRBD1. V was pared by 10 bases and J by 2 bases, with 9 bases of the junction left unmatched. The CDR3 has 17 residues. From germline, CDR1 is LNHDA and CDR2 SQIVND (reference sequence). This CDR3 is CATKPGQGATGANVLTF. CDR3 DNA sequence: TGTGCCACAAAACCGGGACAGGGGGCTACTGGGGCCAACGTCCTGACTTTC.

J is TRBJ1-2 and V is TRBV28; D ambiguous. Trimming cost V 7 bases and J 1 base, with 7 bases left between them. Germline V gene lookup returns CDR1 MDHEN and CDR2 SYDVKM. This CDR3 has 12 residues. The CDR3 reads CASTKRNYGYTF. Written as DNA, the CDR3 is TGTGCCAGCACCAAGCGTAACTATGGCTACACCTTC.

This sequence joins TRBV2 and TRBJ2-1, with 10 bases lining up with TRBD2. The J segment lost 0 bases and the V segment lost 1 base, leaving 15 bases of the junction unmatched. The CDR3 consists of 21 residues. The V gene's germline CDR1 is SNHLY and CDR2 FYNNEI. The CDR3 bases are TGTGCCAGCAGTGAAGATGTAATTCGGGGACTAGCGATGAGCTCCTACAATGAGCAGTTCTTC. It encodes CASSEDVIRGLAMSSYNEQFF.